The sequence of this T cell receptor (beta chain) was determined in a study of vaccination and CD4 T cells after COVID-19. CDR1 is GTSNPN and CDR2 is SVGIG in the germline V gene (reference sequence). V gave up 0 bases and J gave up 4 bases; unmatched junction bases: 11. The CDR3 totals 16 residues. With the Oncomine TCR Beta short-read assay, DNA from cultured CD4+ T cells was sequenced. TCRdb re-called the PCR reads with MiXCR, one entry per CDR3 protein. The data hold some 19,000 distinct CDR3 sequences, with 62% observed a single time. The sample's treatment: roughly 10-day PBMC culture with coronavirus spike peptide pools or control peptides (ViraFEST assay). Cultures used under 2.5 million PBMCs per well, roughly 9.8 IU/ml IL-2 and about 10 ug/ml peptides. In regard to this clonotype: Its antigen is as yet unknown.

The rearrangement links TRBV30 to TRBJ1-2; 7 nucleotides match TRBD1. Sequences were derived from CD4+ T cells from blood, cultured in vitro, sampled before SARS-CoV-2 vaccination. The source of this sequence is a human donor who received a COVID-19 vaccine. The CDR3 coding sequence is TGTGCCTGGAGTGTACAATTGGACAGGCCTACCTATGGCTACACCTTC. It encodes CAWSVQLDRPTYGYTF.